The 7 T cell receptor beta chains presented below share a single source sample, sequenced in a study of T cells in Graves' hyperthyroidism and ophthalmopathy. Amplification of TCR beta CDR3 regions was performed using RNA transcripts as template. The HTBI set primed first-round TCR CDR3 RT-PCR. TCRdb itself ran the multiplex PCR reads through MiXCR, one entry per CDR3 protein. The sample yields under 250,000 distinct CDR3 sequences, 15% to 20% seen once. The source material was blood. The receptors here all came from a man aged 45-65 years with Graves' hyperthyroidism.

In its sample, this clonotype was seen a few times. The chain combines TRBV7-3 with TRBJ2-1, with 11 bases identical to TRBD2. The CDR3 spans 14 residues. Trimming at V came to 5 bases and at J to 9 bases, leaving 6 bases not matched to a gene. Per the germline V gene, CDR1 is SGHTA and CDR2 is FQGTGA. The CDR3 sequence: CASSVAGGETEQFF. CDR3 nucleotides: TGTGCCAGCAGCGTAGCGGGAGGGGAAACTGAGCAGTTCTTC.

This clonotype was counted many times. The rearrangement links TRBV12-3 or TRBV12-4 to TRBJ2-7; no definite D call. The CDR3 spans 14 residues. Trimming cost V 5 bases and J 5 bases, with 16 bases left between them. The CDR3 coding sequence is TGTGCCAGCAGTCTCCTAGATCGGAACAACGAGCAGTACTTC. It specifies CASSLLDRNNEQYF.

The table lists this clonotype with a few counts. The chain employs TRBV10-3 and TRBJ1-2, with D unclear. CDR1 is ENHRY and CDR2 is SYGVKD in the germline V gene. CDR3 length: 16 residues. Trimming took 1 base from V and 0 from J, leaving 12 bases between them. The CDR3, as DNA: TGTGCCATCAGTGAGTTGTGGCAGACCTCTAACTATGGCTACACCTTC. Translated: CAISELWQTSNYGYTF.

This clonotype has a count of ten or more. A read error may produce the germline difference seen at one junction end. V and J are TRBV12-3 or TRBV12-4 and TRBJ2-3; D may correspond to TRBD1 or TRBD2 (6 bases each). The CDR3 extends over 15 amino acids. Here the CDR3 reads CASRPGVGGTDTQYF. The CDR3, as DNA: TGTGCCAGCAGGCCAGGAGTGGGGGGCACCGATACGCAGTATTTT.

This chain connects TRBV5-1 to TRBJ2-7, with D maybe TRBD2 (5 bases). The length of the CDR3 is 15 residues. V was shortened by 1 base and J by 0 bases, with 11 bases between the two germline ends. Germline assignment: CDR1 SGHRS and CDR2 YFSETQ. CDR3 DNA: TGCGCCAGCAGCTTGTCTGCGGGCAGCTCCTACGAGCAGTACTTC. Translation: CASSLSAGSSYEQYF. Full variable domain (remainder filled in from reference TRBV5-1 and TRBJ2-7): KAGVTQTPRYLIKTRGQQVTLSCSPISGHRSVSWYQQTPGQGLQFLFEYFSETQRNKGNFPGRFSGRQFSNSRSEMNVSTLELGDSALYLCASSLSAGSSYEQYFGPGTRLTVT.

This clonotype was found many times. This rearrangement joins TRBV20-1 to TRBJ2-2; the match to TRBD2 covers 9 bases. Per the germline V gene, CDR1 is DFQATT and CDR2 is SNEGSKA (reference sequence). The CDR3 extends over 15 amino acids. J gave up 8 bases and V 3 bases, and 10 bases lay outside the gene matches. CDR3 residues: CSASGLAGVKGELFF. The CDR3, as DNA: TGCAGTGCTAGTGGGTTAGCGGGAGTAAAAGGGGAGCTGTTTTTT.

This CDR3 is CASSPTRGWNEQFF. The CDR3 DNA reads as TGTGCCAGCAGTCCAACACGGGGGTGGAATGAGCAGTTCTTC. The chain couples TRBV12-3 or TRBV12-4 to TRBJ2-1; D perhaps matches TRBD2 (6 bases). The CDR3 is made up of 14 amino acids. V lost 5 bases and J lost 7, with 15 bases in between.